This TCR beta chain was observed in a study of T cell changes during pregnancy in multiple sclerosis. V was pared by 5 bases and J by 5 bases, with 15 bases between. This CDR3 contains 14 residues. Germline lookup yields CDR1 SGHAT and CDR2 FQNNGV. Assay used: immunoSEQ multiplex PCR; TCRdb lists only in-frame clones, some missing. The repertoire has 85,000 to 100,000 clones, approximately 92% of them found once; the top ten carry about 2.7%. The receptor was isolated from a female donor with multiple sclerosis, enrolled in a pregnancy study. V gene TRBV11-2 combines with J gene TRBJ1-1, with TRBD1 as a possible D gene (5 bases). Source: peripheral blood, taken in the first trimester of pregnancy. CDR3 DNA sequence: TGTGCCAGCAGCCTACCCAGGGTCCAAACTGAAGCTTTCTTT. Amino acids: CASSLPRVQTEAFF.